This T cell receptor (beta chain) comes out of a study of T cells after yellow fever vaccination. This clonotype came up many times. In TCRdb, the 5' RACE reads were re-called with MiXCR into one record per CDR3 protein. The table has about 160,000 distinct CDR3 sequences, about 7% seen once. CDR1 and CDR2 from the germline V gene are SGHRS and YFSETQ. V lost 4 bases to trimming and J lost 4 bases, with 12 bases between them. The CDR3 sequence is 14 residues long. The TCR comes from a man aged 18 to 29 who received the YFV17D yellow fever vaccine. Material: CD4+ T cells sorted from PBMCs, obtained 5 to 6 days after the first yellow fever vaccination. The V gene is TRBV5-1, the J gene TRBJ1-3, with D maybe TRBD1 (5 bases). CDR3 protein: CASSPGLAGNTIYF. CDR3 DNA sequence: TGCGCCAGCAGCCCGGGACTGGCGGGAAACACCATATATTTT.